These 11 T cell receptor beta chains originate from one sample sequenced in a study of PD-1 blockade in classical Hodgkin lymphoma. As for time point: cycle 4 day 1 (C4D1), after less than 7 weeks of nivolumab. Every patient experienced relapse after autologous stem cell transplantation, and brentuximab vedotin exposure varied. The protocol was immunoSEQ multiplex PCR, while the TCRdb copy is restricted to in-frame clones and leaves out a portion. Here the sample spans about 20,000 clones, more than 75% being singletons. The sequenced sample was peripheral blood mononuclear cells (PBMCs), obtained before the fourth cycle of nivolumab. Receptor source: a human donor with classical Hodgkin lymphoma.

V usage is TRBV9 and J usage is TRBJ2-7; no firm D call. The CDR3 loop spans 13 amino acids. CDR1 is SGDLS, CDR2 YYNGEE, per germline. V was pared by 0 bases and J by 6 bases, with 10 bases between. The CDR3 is CASSVVGYGEQYF. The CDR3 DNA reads TGTGCCAGCAGCGTAGTGGGGTACGGCGAGCAGTACTTC.

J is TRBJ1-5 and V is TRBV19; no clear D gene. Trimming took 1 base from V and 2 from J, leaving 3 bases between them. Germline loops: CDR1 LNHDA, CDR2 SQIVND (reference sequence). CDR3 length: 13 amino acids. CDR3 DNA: TGTGCCAGTAGTATAGTGGGCAATCAGCCCCAGCATTTT. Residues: CASSIVGNQPQHF.

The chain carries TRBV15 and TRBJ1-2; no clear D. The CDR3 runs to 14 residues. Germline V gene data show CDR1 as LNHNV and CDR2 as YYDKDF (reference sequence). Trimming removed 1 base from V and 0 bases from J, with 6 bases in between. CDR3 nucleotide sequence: TGTGCCACCAGCAGAGCCCGGGCTAACTATGGCTACACCTTC. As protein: CATSRARANYGYTF.

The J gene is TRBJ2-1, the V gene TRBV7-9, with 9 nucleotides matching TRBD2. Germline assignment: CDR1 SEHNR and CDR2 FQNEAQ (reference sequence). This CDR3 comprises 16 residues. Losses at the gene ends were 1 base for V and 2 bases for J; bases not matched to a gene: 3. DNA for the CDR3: TGTGCCAGCAGCTTAGTCCTAGCGGGACCCTACAATGAGCAGTTCTTC. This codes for CASSLVLAGPYNEQFF.

For the CDR3, the DNA is TGTGCCAGCAGCTCCTCTGGGGGGGCTGAAGCTTTCTTT. Its protein is CASSSSGGAEAFF. The genes are TRBV7-9 and TRBJ1-1; tentative D call: TRBD1 (5 bases). CDR1 is SEHNR and CDR2 is FQNEAQ in the germline V gene (reference sequence). V lost 4 bases and J 6 bases, leaving 12 bases between the germline ends. The CDR3 length is 13 residues.

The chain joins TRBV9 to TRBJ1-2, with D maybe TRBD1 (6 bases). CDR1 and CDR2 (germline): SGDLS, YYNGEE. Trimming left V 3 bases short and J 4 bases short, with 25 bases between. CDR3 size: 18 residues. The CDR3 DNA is TGTGCCAGCAGCGACAATCCAAGATTCCTGACAGGACGCTATGGCTACACCTTC. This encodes CASSDNPRFLTGRYGYTF.

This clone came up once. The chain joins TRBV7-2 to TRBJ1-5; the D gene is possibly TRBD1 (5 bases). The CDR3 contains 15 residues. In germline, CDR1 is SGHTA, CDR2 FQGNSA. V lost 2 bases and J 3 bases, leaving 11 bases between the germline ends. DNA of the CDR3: TGTGCCAGCAGCTTATATGGGGGAAACAATCAGCCCCAGCATTTT. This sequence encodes CASSLYGGNNQPQHF.

The CDR3 coding sequence is TGTGCCTGGAGCAACGGACTAGCGGACTACGAGCAGTACTTC. Its protein product is CAWSNGLADYEQYF. The chain couples TRBV30 to TRBJ2-7; 10 bases are shared with TRBD2. Unmatched junction bases numbered 5, after V lost 3 bases and J lost 3 bases. The CDR3 loop spans 14 amino acids. Germline CDR1 is GTSNPN and CDR2 is SVGIG (reference sequence).

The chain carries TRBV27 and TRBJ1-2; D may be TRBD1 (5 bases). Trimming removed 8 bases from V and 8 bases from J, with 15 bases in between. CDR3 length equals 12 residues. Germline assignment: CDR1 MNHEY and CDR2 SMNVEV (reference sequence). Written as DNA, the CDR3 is TGTGCCAGCCGAGCCAGGGTGGGGGGCTACACCTTC. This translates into CASRARVGGYTF.

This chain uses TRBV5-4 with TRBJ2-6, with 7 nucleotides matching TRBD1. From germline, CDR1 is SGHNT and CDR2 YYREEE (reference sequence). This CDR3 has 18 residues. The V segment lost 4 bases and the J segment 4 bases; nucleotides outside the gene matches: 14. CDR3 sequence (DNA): TGTGCCAGCAGCCACCGGACAGGTGGAAGTGCGGGGGCCAACGTCCTGACTTTC. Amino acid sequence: CASSHRTGGSAGANVLTF.

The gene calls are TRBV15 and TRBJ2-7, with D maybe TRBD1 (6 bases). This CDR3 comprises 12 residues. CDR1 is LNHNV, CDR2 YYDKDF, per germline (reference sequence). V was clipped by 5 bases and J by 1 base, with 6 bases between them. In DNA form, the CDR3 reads TGTGCCACCAGCGGACAGTCCTACGAGCAGTACTTC. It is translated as CATSGQSYEQYF.